This T cell receptor (beta chain) was obtained from a study of T and B cells in COVID-19 patients. Looking at the study overall: Blood was sampled from COVID-19 patients who were either actively infected or recovered. Recovered patients mostly had mild to moderate COVID-19 managed as outpatients. Comorbidities linked to unfavorable COVID-19 outcome were present in about 90% of the 20 active-infection patients.

Many counts were recorded for this clonotype. From blood, about 230-500 ng of genomic DNA served as TRB template. V gave up 5 bases and J gave up 0 bases, with 14 bases separating them. This CDR3 contains 17 residues. Per germline, CDR1 PRHDT and CDR2 FYEKMQ (reference sequence). Multiplex PCR with BIOMED2 TRB-A/B primer pools amplified TRB rearrangements. TCRdb reanalysed the multiplex PCR reads using MiXCR and keeps one entry per CDR3 protein. The table records 20,000 to 30,000 distinct CDR3 sequences, 30% to 35% of them present only once. V and J are TRBV13 and TRBJ1-6; D gene unclear. Sequencing input: blood. This sequence originates from a human donor who had recovered from COVID-19. The CDR3 region is CASSRTGSSSYNSPLHF. The CDR3 coding sequence is TGTGCCAGCAGCAGGACGGGCTCTAGCTCCTATAATTCACCCCTCCACTTT.